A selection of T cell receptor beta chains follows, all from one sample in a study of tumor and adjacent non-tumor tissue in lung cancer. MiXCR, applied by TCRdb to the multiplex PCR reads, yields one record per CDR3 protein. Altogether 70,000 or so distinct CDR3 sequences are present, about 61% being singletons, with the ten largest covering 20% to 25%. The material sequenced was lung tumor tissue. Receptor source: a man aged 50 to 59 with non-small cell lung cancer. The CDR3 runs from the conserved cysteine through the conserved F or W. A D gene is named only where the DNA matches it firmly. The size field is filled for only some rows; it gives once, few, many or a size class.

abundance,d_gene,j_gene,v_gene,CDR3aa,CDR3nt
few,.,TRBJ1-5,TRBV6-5,CASRQVDNQPQHF,TGTGCTAGCAGACAGGTCGATAATCAGCCCCAGCATTTT
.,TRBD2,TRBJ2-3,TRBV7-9,CASILVAGGRADTQYF,TGTGCCAGCATCTTAGTAGCGGGGGGTCGAGCTGATACGCAGTATTTT
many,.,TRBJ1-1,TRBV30,CAWSVGGAGGTEAFF,TGTGCCTGGAGTGTAGGGGGGGCGGGAGGAACTGAAGCTTTCTTT
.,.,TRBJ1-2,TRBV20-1,CNARPAGGDYGYTF,TGCAATGCTAGACCAGCTGGGGGCGACTATGGCTACACCTTC
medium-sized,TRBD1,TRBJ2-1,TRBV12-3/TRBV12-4,CASSRDREDEQFF,TGTGCCAGCAGCAGGGACAGGGAGGATGAGCAGTTCTTC
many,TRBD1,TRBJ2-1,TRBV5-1,CASSPGTGYNEQFF,TGCGCCAGCAGTCCCGGGACAGGATACAATGAGCAGTTCTTC
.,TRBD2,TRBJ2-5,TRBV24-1,CATSPGLAGGETQYF,TGTGCCACCAGCCCGGGACTAGCGGGAGGAGAGACCCAGTACTTC
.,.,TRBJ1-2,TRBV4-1,CASRPRTFDGYIF,TGCGCCAGCAGACCCCGGACCTTCGACGGCTACATCTTC
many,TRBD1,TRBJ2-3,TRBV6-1,CASSVRTGIFTDTQYF,TGTGCCAGCAGTGTAAGGACAGGAATCTTCACAGATACGCAGTATTTT
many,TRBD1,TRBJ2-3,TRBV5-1,CASSPGQGAATDTQYF,TGCGCCAGCAGCCCGGGACAGGGGGCGGCCACAGATACGCAGTATTTT
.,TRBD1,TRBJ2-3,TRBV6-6,CASSPDRGTDTQYF,TGTGCCAGCAGCCCCGACAGGGGCACAGATACGCAGTATTTT
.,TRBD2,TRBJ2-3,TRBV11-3,CASSAGTSSTDTKYF,TGCGCCAGCAGCGCCGGGACTAGCAGCACAGATACGAAGTATTTT
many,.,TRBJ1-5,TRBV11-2,CASSSHTGRGDQPQHF,TGTGCCAGCAGCTCACACACAGGACGGGGTGATCAGCCCCAGCATTTT
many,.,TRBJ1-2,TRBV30,CAWNSNYGYTF,TGTGCCTGGAACAGTAACTATGGCTACACCTTC
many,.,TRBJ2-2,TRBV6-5,CASSYSEVAGELFF,TGTGCCAGCAGTTACTCCGAGGTGGCCGGGGAGCTGTTTTTT
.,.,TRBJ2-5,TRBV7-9,CASSAGGMAKGTQYF,TGTGCCAGCAGCGCTGGCGGTATGGCTAAAGGGACCCAGTACTTC
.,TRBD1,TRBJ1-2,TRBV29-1,CSVGSGGYGYTF,TGCAGCGTTGGATCAGGGGGCTATGGCTACACCTTC
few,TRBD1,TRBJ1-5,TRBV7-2,CASAQGGDQPQHF,TGTGCCAGCGCACAGGGGGGGGATCAGCCCCAGCATTTT
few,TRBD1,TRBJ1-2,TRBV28,CASSTPNRGGYTF,TGTGCCAGCAGTACACCAAACAGGGGCGGCTACACCTTC
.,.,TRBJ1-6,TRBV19,CASSISTDSPLHF,TGTGCCAGTAGTATCTCGACCGACTCACCCCTCCACTTT
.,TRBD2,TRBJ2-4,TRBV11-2,CISSFSGLAGFQYF,TGTATCAGCAGCTTTTCGGGACTAGCTGGATTTCAGTACTTC
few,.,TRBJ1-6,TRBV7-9,CASSLKASIDSPLHF,TGTGCCAGCAGCTTAAAGGCCTCGATAGATTCACCCCTCCACTTT
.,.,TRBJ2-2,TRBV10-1,CANSEQDTGELFF,TGCGCCAACAGTGAACAGGATACCGGGGAGCTGTTTTTT
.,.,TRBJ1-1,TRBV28,CVSSSPSGGDAEAFF,TGTGTCAGCAGTTCCCCTTCGGGAGGGGACGCTGAAGCTTTCTTT
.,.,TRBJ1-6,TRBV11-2,CAGSFSGHNYNSPLHF,TGTGCCGGCAGCTTCTCGGGACACAACTACAACTCACCCCTCCACTTT
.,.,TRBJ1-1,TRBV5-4,CASSLDPARLPEAFF,TGTGCCAGCAGCTTGGACCCGGCAAGGCTGCCTGAAGCTTTCTTT
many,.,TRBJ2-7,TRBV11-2,CASSLDQLKNYEQYF,TGTGCCAGCAGCTTAGATCAACTAAAAAACTACGAGCAGTACTTC
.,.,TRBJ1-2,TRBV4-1,CASSQDPGGPYGYTF,TGCGCCAGCAGCCAAGATCCCGGGGGCCCCTATGGCTACACCTTC
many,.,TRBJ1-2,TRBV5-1,CASSPEIEGSGYTF,TGCGCCAGCAGCCCAGAGATAGAGGGTTCTGGCTACACCTTC
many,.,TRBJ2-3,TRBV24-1,CATSEDNTDTQYF,TGTGCCACCAGTGAAGACAACACAGATACGCAGTATTTT
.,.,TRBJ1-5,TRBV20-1,CSARTEAGNQPQHF,TGCAGTGCTAGAACGGAGGCTGGGAATCAGCCCCAGCATTTT
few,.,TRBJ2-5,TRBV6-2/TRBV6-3,CASARGTDLETQYF,TGTGCCAGCGCGAGGGGAACCGACCTGGAGACCCAGTACTTC
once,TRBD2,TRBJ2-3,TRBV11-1,CTNYPGTSGFADTQYF,TGTACCAACTACCCAGGGACTAGCGGGTTTGCAGATACGCAGTATTTT
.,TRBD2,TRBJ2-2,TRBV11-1,CASSVVGGRSTGELFF,TGTGCCAGCAGCGTTGTGGGCGGGAGAAGTACCGGGGAGCTGTTTTTT
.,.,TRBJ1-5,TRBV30,CAWSEMRTGGIQPQHF,TGTGCCTGGAGTGAGATGCGGACGGGCGGCATTCAGCCCCAGCATTTT
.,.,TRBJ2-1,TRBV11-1,CASSLLANYNEESF,TGTGCCAGCAGCCTATTAGCGAATTACAATGAGGAGTCCTTC
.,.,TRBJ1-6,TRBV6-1,CASSRDTLLTALHF,TGTGCCAGCAGCCGGGACACGCTCCTTACGGCCCTCCACTTT
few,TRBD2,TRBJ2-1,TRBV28,CASSSGTSAREQLF,TGTGCCAGCAGTTCCGGGACTAGCGCCCGGGAGCAGCTCTTC
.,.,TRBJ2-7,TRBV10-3,CAIELKGVYEQYF,TGTGCCATCGAGCTCAAAGGGGTCTACGAGCAGTATTTC
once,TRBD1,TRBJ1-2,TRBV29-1,CSVTNRGANYGYTF,TGCAGCGTCACAAACAGGGGAGCTAACTATGGCTACACCTTC
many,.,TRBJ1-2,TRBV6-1,CASSAQLPYGYTF,TGTGCCAGCAGCGCCCAGCTCCCTTATGGCTACACCTTC
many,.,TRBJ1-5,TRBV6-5,CASSSTISNQPQHF,TGTGCCAGCAGTTCTACCATTTCGAATCAGCCCCAGCATTTT
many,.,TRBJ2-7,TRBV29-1,CSVGREVRGEQYF,TGCAGCGTTGGGCGAGAGGTTCGGGGGGAGCAGTACTTC
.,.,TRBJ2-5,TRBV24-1,CVTSDGPQETQYF,TGTGTCACCAGTGATGGGCCCCAAGAGACCCAGTACTTC
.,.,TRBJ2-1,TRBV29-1,CRVEMSGSSYNEQFF,TGCAGAGTTGAAATGTCCGGGAGCTCCTACAACGAGCAGTTCTTC